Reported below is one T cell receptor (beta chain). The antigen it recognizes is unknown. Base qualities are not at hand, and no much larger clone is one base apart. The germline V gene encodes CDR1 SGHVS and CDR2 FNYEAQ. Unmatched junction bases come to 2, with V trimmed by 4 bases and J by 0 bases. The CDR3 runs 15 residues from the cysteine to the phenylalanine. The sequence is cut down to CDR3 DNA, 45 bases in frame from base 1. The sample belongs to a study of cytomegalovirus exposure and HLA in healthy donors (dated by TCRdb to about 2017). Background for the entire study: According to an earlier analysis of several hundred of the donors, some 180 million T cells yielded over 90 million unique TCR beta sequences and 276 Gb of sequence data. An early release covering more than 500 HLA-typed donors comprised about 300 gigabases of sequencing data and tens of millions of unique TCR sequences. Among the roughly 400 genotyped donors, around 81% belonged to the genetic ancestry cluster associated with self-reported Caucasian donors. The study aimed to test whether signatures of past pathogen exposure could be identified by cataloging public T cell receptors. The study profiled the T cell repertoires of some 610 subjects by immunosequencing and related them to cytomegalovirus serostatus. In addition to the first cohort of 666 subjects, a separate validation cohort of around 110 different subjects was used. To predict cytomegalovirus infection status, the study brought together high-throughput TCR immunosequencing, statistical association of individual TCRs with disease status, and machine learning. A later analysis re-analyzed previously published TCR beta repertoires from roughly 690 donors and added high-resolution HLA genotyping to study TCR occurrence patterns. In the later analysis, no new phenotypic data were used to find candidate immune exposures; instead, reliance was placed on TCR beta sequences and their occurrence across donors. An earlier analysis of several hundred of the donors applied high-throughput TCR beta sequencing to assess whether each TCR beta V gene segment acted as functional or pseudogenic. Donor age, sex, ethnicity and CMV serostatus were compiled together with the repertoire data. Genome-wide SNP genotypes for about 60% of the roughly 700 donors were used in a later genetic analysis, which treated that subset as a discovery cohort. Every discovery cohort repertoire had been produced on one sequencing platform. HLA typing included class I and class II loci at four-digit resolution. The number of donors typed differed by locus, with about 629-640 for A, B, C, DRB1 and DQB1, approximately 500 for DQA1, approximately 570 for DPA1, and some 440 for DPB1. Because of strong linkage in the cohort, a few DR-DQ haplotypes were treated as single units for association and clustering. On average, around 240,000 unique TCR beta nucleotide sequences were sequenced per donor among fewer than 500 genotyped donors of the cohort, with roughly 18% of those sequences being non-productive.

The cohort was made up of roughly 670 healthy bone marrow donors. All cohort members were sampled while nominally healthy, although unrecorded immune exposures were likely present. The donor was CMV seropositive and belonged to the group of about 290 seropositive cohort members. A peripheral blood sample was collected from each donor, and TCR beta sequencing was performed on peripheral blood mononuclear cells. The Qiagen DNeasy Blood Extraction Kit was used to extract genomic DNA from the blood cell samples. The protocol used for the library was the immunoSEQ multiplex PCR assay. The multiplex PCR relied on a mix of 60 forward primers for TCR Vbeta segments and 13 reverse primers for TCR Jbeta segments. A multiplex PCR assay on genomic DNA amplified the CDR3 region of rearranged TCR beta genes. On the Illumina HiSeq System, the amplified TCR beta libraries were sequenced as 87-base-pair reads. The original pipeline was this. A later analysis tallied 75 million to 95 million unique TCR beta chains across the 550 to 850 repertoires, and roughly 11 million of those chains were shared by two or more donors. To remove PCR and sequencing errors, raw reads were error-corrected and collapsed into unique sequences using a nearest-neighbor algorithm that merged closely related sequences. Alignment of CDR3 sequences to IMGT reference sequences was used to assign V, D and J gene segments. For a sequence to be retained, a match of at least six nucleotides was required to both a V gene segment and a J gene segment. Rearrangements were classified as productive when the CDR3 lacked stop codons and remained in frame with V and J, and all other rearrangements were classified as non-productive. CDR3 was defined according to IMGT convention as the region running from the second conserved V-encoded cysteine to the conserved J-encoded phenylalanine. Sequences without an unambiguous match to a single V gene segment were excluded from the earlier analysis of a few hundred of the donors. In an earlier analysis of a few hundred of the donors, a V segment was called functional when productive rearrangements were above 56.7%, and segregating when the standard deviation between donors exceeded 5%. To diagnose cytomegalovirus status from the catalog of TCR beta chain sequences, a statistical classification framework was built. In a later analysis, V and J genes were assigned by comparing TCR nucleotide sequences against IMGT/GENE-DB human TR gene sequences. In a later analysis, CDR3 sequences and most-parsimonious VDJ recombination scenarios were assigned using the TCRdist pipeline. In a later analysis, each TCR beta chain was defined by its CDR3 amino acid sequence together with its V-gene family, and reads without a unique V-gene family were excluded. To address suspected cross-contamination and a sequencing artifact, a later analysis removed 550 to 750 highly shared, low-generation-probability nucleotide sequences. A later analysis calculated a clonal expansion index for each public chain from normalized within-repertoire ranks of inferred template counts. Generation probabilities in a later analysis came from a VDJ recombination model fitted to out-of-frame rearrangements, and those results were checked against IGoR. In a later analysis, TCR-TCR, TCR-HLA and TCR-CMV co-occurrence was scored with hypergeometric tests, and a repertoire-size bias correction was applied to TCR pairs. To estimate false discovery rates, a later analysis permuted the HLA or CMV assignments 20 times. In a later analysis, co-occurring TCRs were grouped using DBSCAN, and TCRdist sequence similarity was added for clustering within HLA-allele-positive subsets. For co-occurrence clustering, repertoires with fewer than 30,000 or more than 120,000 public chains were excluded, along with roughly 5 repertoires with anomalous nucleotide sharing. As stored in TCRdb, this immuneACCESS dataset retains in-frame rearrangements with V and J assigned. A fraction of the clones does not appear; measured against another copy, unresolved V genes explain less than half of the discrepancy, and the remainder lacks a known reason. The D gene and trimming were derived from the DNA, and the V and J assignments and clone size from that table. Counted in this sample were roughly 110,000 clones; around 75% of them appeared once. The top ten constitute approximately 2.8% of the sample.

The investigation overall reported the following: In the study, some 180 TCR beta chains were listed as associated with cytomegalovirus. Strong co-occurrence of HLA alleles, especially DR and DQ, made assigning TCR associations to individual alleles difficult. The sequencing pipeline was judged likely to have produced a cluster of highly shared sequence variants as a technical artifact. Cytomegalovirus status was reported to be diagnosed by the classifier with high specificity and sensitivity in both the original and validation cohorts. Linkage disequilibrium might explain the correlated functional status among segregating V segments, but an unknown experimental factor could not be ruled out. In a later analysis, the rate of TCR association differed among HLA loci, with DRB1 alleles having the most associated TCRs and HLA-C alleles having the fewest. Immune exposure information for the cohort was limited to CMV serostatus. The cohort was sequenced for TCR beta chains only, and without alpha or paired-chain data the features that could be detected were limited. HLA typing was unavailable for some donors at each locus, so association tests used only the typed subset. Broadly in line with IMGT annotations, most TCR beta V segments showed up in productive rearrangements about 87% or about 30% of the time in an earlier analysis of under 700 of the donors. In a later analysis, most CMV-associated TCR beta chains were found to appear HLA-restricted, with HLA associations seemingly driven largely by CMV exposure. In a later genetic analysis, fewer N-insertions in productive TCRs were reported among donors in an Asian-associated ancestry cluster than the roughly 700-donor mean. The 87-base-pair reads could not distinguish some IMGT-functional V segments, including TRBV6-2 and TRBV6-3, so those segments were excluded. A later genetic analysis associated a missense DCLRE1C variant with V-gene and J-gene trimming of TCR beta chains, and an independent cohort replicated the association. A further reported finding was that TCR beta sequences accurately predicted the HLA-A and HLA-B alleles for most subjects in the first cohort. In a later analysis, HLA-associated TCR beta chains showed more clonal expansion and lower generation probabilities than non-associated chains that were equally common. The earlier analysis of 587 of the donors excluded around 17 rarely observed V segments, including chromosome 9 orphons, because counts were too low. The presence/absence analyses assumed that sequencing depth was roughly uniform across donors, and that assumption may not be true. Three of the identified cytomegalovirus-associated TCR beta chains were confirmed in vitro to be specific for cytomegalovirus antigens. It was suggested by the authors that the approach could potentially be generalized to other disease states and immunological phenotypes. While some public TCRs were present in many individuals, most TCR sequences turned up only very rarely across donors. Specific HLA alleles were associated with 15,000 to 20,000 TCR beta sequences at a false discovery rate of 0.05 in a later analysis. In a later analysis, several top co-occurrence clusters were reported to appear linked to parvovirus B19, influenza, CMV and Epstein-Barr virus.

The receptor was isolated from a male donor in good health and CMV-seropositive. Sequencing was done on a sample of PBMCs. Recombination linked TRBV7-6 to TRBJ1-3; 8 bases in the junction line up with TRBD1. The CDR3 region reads CASSYTGGSGNTIYF. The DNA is TGTGCCAGCAGCTACACAGGGGGCTCTGGAAACACCATATATTTT.